The next 18 T cell receptor beta chains were all read from a single sample in a study of T cell responses to AZD1222 COVID-19 vaccine. Method: immunoSEQ multiplex PCR; TCRdb's copy keeps in-frame clones and lacks some. This sample yields 100,000 to 130,000 clones, of which roughly 87% are seen a single time; approximately 4.8% belongs to the top ten. Sequenced here: peripheral blood, sampled 28 days after the second AZD1222 dose. The receptors here all came from an adult who received the AZD1222 COVID-19 vaccine.

Here the CDR3 DNA reads TGCGCCAGCAGTCGGGACCCTGGAGGCAATCAGCCCCAGCATTTT. Encoded protein: CASSRDPGGNQPQHF. The chain recombines TRBV10-2 with TRBJ1-5; weak D call: TRBD1 (5 bases). The CDR3 consists of 15 residues. V lost 5 bases and J 2 bases, leaving 13 bases between the germline ends. Germline V gene lookup returns CDR1 WSHSY and CDR2 SAAADI.

The rearrangement uses TRBV12-3 or TRBV12-4 and TRBJ1-1; D gene uncertain. The CDR3 contains 13 residues. V lost 2 bases and J 4 bases, leaving 8 bases between the germline ends. The CDR3 DNA sequence: TGTGCCAGCAGTTTAAAAGGTGGCACTGAAGCTTTCTTT. It specifies CASSLKGGTEAFF.

The chain carries TRBV2 and TRBJ1-6; D remains unclear. CDR3 length equals 15 residues. V was shortened by 7 bases and J by 4 bases, with 14 bases between the two germline ends. CDR1 SNHLY and CDR2 FYNNEI come from the germline V gene. CDR3 amino acids: CASTEGQLYNSPLHF. CDR3 coding DNA: TGTGCCAGCACCGAAGGTCAGCTTTATAATTCACCCCTCCACTTT.

This sequence joins TRBV7-9 and TRBJ2-5; D possibly corresponds to TRBD2 (6 bases). The CDR3 loop spans 15 amino acids. V was cut by 1 base and J by 4 bases, with 13 bases left in between. The germline CDR1 and CDR2 sequences are SEHNR and FQNEAQ (reference sequence). This CDR3 reads CASSLVLGGGETQYF. The CDR3 DNA sequence: TGTGCCAGCAGCTTAGTACTCGGGGGAGGAGAGACCCAGTACTTC.

This clone was seen a single time. V and J are TRBV4-1 and TRBJ2-3; D possibly uses TRBD1 or TRBD2 (5 bases each). The germline CDR1 and CDR2 sequences are MGHRA and YSYEKL. This CDR3 comprises 17 residues. Trimming took off 1 base at V and 2 bases at J, with 16 bases between the two ends. The DNA of the CDR3 is TGCGCCAGCAGCCAAGGCCCTACGGGGCAACTCACAGATACGCAGTATTTT. Amino acids: CASSQGPTGQLTDTQYF.

This clone is a singleton in its sample. The chain carries TRBV3-1 (or the pseudogene TRBV3-2) and TRBJ1-2; the D is unclear. The CDR3 consists of 11 residues. CDR1 is LGHDT and CDR2 is YNNKEL in the germline V gene (reference sequence). Trimming took 3 bases from V and 3 from J, leaving 2 bases between them. The CDR3 nucleotides are TGTGCCAGCAGCCAGTACTATGGCTACACCTTC. Its protein product is CASSQYYGYTF.

The gene calls are TRBV25-1 and TRBJ2-2; 7 positions agree with TRBD1. CDR3 size: 16 residues. V was pared by 5 bases and J by 2 bases, with 8 bases of the junction left unmatched. CDR1 is MGHDK, CDR2 SYGVNS, per germline. The CDR3 loop reads CASSFLRDSNTGELFF. The CDR3 DNA sequence: TGTGCCAGCAGTTTCCTTCGGGACAGCAACACCGGGGAGCTGTTTTTT. The whole variable domain, filled in from reference TRBV25-1 and TRBJ2-2, reads EADIYQTPRYLVIGTGKKITLECSQTMGHDKMYWYQQDPGMELHLIHYSYGVNSTEKGDLSSESTVSRIRTEHFPLTLESARPSHTSQYLCASSFLRDSNTGELFFGEGSRLTVL.

The chain is built from TRBV18 and TRBJ2-1; TRBD2 agrees at 7 bases. CDR3 length: 13 amino acids. J lost 9 bases, V lost 3 bases, and 5 bases had no gene match. Germline CDR1 KGHSH, CDR2 LQKENI. CDR3 nucleotide sequence: TGTGCCAGCTCACCGGCGGGGGAGCTTGAGCAGTTCTTC. Translating gives CASSPAGELEQFF.

This clone came up a few times. Other DNA variants within this sample encode the same CDR3. The chain combines TRBV12-3 or TRBV12-4 with TRBJ1-2; no clear D. This CDR3 has 12 residues. The germline V and J ends were trimmed by 6 bases and 7 bases, with 12 bases remaining between them. This CDR3 is CASSLGGSGYTF. The DNA for the CDR3 is TGTGCCAGCAGCCTCGGTGGATCTGGCTACACCTTC.

This sequence joins TRBV18 and TRBJ2-1; 8 bases are a match to TRBD2. Germline CDR1 reads KGHSH; CDR2 reads LQKENI. V lost 0 bases to trimming and J lost 3 bases; unmatched junction nucleotides: 1. The CDR3 spans 15 residues. The CDR3 DNA follows: TGTGCCAGCTCACCACCCGCGGGGGGCTACAATGAGCAGTTCTTC. It is translated as CASSPPAGGYNEQFF.

The chain links TRBV6-6 to TRBJ1-4; D remains ambiguous. The CDR3 extends over 15 amino acids. V lost 5 bases, J lost 8 bases, and 18 bases lay in between. Per the germline V gene, CDR1 is MNHNY and CDR2 is SVGAGI (reference sequence). For the CDR3, the DNA is TGTGCCAGCAGTCAACTCCGGGCCCGGGAGGAAAAACTGTTTTTT. The encoded protein is CASSQLRAREEKLFF.

The chain links TRBV5-4 to TRBJ2-1, with 8 bases lining up with TRBD2. V lost 0 bases and J lost 4; bases outside the gene matches: 3. Per the germline V gene, CDR1 is SGHNT and CDR2 is YYREEE (reference sequence). The CDR3 covers 15 residues. The CDR3 region is CASSLGTGGYNEQFF. CDR3 coding DNA: TGTGCCAGCAGCTTGGGGACGGGGGGGTACAATGAGCAGTTCTTC.

This clone was found once. The chain combines TRBV4-3 with TRBJ1-3; D perhaps matches TRBD1 (5 bases). The V gene lost 0 bases and the J gene lost 1 base, with 10 bases spanning the gap. The CDR3 contains 16 residues. The germline V gene has CDR1 LGHNA and CDR2 YSLEER. CDR3 loop: CASSQDIGGSGNTIYF. The CDR3 region has the DNA TGCGCCAGCAGCCAAGATATCGGGGGATCTGGAAACACCATATATTTT.

This clone has just a few counts. The J gene is TRBJ1-2, the V gene TRBV4-2; D gene unclear. Germline lookup yields CDR1 LGHNA and CDR2 YNFKEQ. Trimming removed 0 bases at V and 2 bases at J, with 7 bases between. CDR3 length: 14 residues. The CDR3 sequence: CASSQETGNYGYTF. CDR3 bases: TGTGCCAGCAGCCAAGAAACGGGAAACTATGGCTACACCTTC.

The V gene is TRBV11-1, the J gene TRBJ2-7; no clear D gene. The CDR3 sequence is 15 residues long. Germline CDR1 and CDR2: SGHAT and FQDESV (reference sequence). Trimming removed 1 base at V and 0 bases at J, with 10 bases between. CDR3 in amino acids: CASSLVGGSSYEQYF. CDR3 coding DNA: TGTGCCAGCAGCTTAGTCGGTGGAAGCTCCTACGAGCAGTACTTC.

V gene TRBV19 combines with J gene TRBJ2-5; 14 nucleotides align to TRBD2. Per the germline V gene, CDR1 is LNHDA and CDR2 is SQIVND (reference sequence). The CDR3 has 17 amino acids. Unmatched junction bases numbered 3, after V lost 1 base and J lost 2 bases. The CDR3: CASSIGRLAGGQETQYF. CDR3 DNA sequence: TGTGCCAGTAGTATAGGAAGACTAGCGGGGGGGCAAGAGACCCAGTACTTC.

For the CDR3, the DNA is TGTGCCAGCAGTTTCCGTACGAATCAGCCCCAGCATTTT. Translating it yields CASSFRTNQPQHF. The chain joins TRBV12-3 or TRBV12-4 to TRBJ1-5, with D uncertain. The CDR3 extends over 13 amino acids. The germline V and J ends were trimmed by 3 bases and 4 bases, with 7 bases remaining between them.

The chain is built from TRBV7-2 and TRBJ2-5; weak D call: TRBD1 (8 bases). Trimming left V 7 bases short and J 5 bases short, with 20 bases between. The CDR3 spans 15 residues. Germline V gene sequence: CDR1 SGHTA, CDR2 FQGNSA. In DNA, the CDR3 is TGTGCCAGCAACCGACAGGGGAGGGGTCAGGAGACCCAGTACTTC. It codes for CASNRQGRGQETQYF.